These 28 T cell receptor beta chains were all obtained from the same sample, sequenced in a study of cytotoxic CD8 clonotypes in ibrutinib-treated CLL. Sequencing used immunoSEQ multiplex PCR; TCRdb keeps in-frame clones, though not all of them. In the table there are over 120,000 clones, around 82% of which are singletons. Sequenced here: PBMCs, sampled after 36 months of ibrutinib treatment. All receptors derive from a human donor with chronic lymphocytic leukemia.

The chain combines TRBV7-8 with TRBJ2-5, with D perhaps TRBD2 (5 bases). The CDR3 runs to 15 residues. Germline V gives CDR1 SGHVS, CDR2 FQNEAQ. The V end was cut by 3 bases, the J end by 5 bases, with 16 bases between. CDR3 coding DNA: TGTGCCAGCAGCTTTTTACACGGGGTGGAGGAGACCCAGTACTTC. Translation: CASSFLHGVEETQYF.

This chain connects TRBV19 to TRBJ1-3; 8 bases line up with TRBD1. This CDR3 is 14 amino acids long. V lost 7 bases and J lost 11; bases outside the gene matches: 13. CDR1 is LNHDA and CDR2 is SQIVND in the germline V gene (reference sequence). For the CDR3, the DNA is TGTGCCAGTATGCCCGCGGGACAGGCTTTAGCCATATATTTT. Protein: CASMPAGQALAIYF.

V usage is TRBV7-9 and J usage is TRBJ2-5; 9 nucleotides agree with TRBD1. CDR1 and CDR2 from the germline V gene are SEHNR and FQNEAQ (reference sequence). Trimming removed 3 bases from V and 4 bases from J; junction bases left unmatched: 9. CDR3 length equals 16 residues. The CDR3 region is CASSLSGTGSLETQYF. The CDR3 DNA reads TGTGCCAGCAGCTTGTCAGGGACAGGGAGTCTAGAGACCCAGTACTTC.

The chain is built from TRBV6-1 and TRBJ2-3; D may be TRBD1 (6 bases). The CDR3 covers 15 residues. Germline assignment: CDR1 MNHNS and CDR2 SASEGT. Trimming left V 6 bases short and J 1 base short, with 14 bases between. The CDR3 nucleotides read TGTGCCAGCAGGTTGGGGGCAGGGGGCACAGATACGCAGTATTTT. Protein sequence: CASRLGAGGTDTQYF.

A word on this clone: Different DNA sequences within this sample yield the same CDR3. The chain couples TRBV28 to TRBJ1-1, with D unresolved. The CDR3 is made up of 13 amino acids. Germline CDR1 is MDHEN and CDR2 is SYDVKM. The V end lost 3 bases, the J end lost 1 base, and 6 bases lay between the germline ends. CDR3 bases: TGTGCCAGCAGTTTCCCCCAGAACACTGAAGCTTTCTTT. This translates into CASSFPQNTEAFF. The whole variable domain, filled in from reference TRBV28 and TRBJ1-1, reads DVKVTQSSRYLVKRTGEKVFLECVQDMDHENMFWYRQDPGLGLRLIYFSYDVKMKEKGDIPEGYSVSREKKERFSLILESASTNQTSMYLCASSFPQNTEAFFGQGTRLTVV.

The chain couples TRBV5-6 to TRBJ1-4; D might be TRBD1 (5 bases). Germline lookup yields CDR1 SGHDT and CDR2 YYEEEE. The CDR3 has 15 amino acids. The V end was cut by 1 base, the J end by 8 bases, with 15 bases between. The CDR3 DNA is TGTGCCAGCAGCTTGAAGTCAGGGAGGGGAGAAAAACTGTTTTTT. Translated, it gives CASSLKSGRGEKLFF.

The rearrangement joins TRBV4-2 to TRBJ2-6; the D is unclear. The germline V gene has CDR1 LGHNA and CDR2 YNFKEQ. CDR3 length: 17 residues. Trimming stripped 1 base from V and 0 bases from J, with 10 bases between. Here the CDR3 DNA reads TGTGCCAGCAGCCAAGGTCGCTCCAGCTCTGGGGCCAACGTCCTGACTTTC. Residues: CASSQGRSSSGANVLTF.

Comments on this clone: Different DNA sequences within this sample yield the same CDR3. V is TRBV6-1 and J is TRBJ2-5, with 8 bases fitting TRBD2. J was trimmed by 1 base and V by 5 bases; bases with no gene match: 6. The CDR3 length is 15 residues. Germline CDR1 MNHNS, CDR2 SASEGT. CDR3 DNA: TGTGCCAGCAGTAAACTCGCGGGGGGCCAAGAGACCCAGTACTTC. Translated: CASSKLAGGQETQYF.

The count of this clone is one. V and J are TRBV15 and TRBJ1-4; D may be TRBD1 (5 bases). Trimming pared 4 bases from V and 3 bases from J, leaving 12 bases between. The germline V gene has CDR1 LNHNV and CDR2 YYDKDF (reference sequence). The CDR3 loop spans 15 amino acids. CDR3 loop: CATSIEGRANEKLFF. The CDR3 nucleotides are TGTGCCACCAGCATAGAGGGACGAGCTAATGAAAAACTGTTTTTT.

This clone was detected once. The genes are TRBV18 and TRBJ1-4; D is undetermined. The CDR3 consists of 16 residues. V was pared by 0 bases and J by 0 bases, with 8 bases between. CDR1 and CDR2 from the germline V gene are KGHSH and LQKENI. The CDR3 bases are TGTGCCAGCTCACCACCCCAGACTGCAACTAATGAAAAACTGTTTTTT. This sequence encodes CASSPPQTATNEKLFF.

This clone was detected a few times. The CDR3 spells CASSRAREQETQYF. CDR3 coding DNA: TGCGCCAGCTCCCGTGCCAGGGAACAAGAGACCCAGTACTTC. This chain connects TRBV4-1 to TRBJ2-5; D is possibly TRBD1 (5 bases). The CDR3 totals 14 residues. The germline gives CDR1 MGHRA, CDR2 YSYEKL. V gave up 8 bases and J gave up 2 bases, with 15 bases separating them.

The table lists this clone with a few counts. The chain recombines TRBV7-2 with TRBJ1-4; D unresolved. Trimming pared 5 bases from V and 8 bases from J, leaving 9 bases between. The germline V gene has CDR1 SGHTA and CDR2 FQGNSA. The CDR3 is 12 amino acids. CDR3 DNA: TGTGCCAGCAGCCGACAAGGGGAAAAACTGTTTTTT. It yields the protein CASSRQGEKLFF.

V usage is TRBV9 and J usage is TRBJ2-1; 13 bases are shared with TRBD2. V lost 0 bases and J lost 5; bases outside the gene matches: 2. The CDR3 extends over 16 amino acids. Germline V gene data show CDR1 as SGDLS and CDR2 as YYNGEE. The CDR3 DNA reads TGTGCCAGCAGCGTAGAGGGACTAGCGGGAAACAATGAGCAGTTCTTC. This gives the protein CASSVEGLAGNNEQFF. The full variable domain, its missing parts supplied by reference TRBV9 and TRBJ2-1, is DSGVTQTPKHLITATGQRVTLRCSPRSGDLSVYWYQQSLDQGLQFLIQYYNGEERAKGNILERFSAQQFPDLHSELNLSSLELGDSALYFCASSVEGLAGNNEQFFGPGTRLTVL.

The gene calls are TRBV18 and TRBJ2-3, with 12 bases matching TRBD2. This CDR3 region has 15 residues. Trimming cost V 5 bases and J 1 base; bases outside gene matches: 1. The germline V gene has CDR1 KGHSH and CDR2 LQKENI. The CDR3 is CASSRTSGGTDTQYF. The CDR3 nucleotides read TGTGCCAGCTCAAGGACTAGCGGGGGCACAGATACGCAGTATTTT.

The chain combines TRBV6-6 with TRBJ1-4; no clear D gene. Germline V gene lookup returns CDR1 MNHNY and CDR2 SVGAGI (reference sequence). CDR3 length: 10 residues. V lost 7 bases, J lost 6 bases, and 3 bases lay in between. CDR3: CASKYEKLFF. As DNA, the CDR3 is TGTGCCAGCAAATATGAAAAACTGTTTTTT.

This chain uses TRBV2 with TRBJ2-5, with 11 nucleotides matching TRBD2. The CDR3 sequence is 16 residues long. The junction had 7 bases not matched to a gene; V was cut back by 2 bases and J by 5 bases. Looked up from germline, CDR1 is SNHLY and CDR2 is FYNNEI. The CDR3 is CASSEHSGRAGETQYF. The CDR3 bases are TGTGCCAGCAGTGAACATAGCGGGAGGGCCGGGGAGACCCAGTACTTC.

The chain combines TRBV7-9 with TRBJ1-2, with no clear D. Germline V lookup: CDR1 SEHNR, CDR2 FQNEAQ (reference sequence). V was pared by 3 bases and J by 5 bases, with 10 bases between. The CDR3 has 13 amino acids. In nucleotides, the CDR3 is TGTGCCAGCAGCTTCAGGACTGGGTATGGCTACACCTTC. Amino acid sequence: CASSFRTGYGYTF.

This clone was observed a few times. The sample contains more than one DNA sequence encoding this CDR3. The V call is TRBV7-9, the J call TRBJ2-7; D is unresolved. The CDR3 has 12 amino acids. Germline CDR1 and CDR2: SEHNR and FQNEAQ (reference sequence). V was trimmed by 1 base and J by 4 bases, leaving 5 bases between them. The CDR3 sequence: CASSLVVYEQYF. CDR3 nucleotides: TGTGCCAGCAGCTTAGTGGTGTACGAGCAGTACTTC.

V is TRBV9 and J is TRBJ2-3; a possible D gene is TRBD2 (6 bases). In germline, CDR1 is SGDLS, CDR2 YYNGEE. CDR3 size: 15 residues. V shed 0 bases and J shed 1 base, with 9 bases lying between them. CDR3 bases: TGTGCCAGCAGCGTAGGTGCGGGGCGCACAGATACGCAGTATTTT. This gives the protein CASSVGAGRTDTQYF.

The CDR3 DNA reads as TGTGCCAGCTCACTTGACTCTAATGAAGCTTTCTTT. Translating gives CASSLDSNEAFF. This chain connects TRBV18 to TRBJ1-1; D gene unclear. CDR3 size: 12 residues. CDR1 and CDR2 (germline): KGHSH, LQKENI. V was trimmed by 4 bases and J by 7 bases, leaving 10 bases between them. Combining the CDR3 with reference TRBV18 and TRBJ1-1 gives the whole variable domain NAGVMQNPRHLVRRRGQEARLRCSPMKGHSHVYWYRQLPEEGLKFMVYLQKENIIDESGMPKERFSAEFPKEGPSILRIQQVVRGDSAAYFCASSLDSNEAFFGQGTRLTVV.

Here the CDR3 DNA reads TGTGCCAGCTCCACCGGAGGGGGCACAGATACGCAGTATTTT. This gives the protein CASSTGGGTDTQYF. The chain is built from TRBV5-6 and TRBJ2-3; D may be TRBD2 (6 bases). The V end was cut by 7 bases, the J end by 1 base, with 13 bases between. Looked up from germline, CDR1 is SGHDT and CDR2 is YYEEEE. The CDR3 is 14 amino acids.

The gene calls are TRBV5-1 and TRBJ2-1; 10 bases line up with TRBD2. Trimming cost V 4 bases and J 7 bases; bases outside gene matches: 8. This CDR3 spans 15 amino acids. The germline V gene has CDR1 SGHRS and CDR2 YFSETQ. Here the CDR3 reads CASSQGLAATNEQFF. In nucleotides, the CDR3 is TGCGCCAGCAGCCAAGGACTAGCGGCAACTAATGAGCAGTTCTTC.

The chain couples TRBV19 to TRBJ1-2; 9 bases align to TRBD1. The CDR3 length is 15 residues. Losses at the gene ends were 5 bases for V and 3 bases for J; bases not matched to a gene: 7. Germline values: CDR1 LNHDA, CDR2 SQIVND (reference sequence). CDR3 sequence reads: CASSPTTGGYYGYTF. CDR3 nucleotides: TGTGCCAGTAGTCCAACAACAGGGGGCTACTATGGCTACACCTTC. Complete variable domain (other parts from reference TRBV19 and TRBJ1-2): DGGITQSPKYLFRKEGQNVTLSCEQNLNHDAMYWYRQDPGQGLRLIYYSQIVNDFQKGDIAEGYSVSREKKESFPLTVTSAQKNPTAFYLCASSPTTGGYYGYTFGSGTRLTVV.

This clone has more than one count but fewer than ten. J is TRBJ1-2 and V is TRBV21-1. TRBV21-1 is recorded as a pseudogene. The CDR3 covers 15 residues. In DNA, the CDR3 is TGTGCCAGCAGCAAAGTTGGGGGGCTTAACTATGGCTACACCTTC. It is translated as CASSKVGGLNYGYTF.

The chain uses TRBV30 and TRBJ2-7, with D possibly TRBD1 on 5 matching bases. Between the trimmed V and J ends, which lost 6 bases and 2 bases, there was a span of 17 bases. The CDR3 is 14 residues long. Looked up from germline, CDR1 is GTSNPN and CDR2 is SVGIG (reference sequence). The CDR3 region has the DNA TGTGCCTGCTCGGTGGGGCAGGTGCCCTACGAGCAGTACTTC. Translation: CACSVGQVPYEQYF.

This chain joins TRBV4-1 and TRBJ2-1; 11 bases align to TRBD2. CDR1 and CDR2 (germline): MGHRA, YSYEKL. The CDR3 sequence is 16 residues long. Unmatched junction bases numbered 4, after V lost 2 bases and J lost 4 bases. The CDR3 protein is CASSQPTSGAYNEQFF. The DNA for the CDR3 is TGCGCCAGCAGCCAACCGACTAGCGGGGCGTACAATGAGCAGTTCTTC.

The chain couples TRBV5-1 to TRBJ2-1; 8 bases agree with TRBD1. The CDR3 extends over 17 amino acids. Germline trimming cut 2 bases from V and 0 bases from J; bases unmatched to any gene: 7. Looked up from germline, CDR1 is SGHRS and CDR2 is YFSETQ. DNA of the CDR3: TGCGCCAGCAGCTTCGGGACAGGTTTTCACTCCTACAATGAGCAGTTCTTC. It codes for CASSFGTGFHSYNEQFF.

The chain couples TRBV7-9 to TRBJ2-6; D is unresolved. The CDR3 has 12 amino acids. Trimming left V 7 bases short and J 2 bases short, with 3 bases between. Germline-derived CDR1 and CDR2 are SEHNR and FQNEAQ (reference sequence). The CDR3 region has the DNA TGTGCCAGCAACGCTGGGGCCAACGTCCTGACTTTC. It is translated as CASNAGANVLTF.